These T cell receptor beta chains were read from a single sample in a study of blood T cells in healthy people across ages. TCRdb used MiXCR to reprocess the 5' RACE reads, holding one entry per CDR3 protein. The sample lists around 1.5 million distinct CDR3 sequences; 55% to 75% were seen once. Sample: blood. Receptor source: a man between 18 and 29 years old in good health. Each CDR3 is given with its conserved first and last residue. The order of the fields is V gene, D gene, J gene, clone size, CDR3 DNA, CDR3 protein. D genes are given only for firm matches. Rows give clone size only sometimes, using once, few, many, or a class for an expanded clone.

TRBV29-1	.	TRBJ2-2	.	TGCAGCGTTGACAGGGCCACAAACACCGGGGAGCTGTTTTTT	CSVDRATNTGELFF
TRBV6-1	.	TRBJ2-7	.	TGTGCCAGCAGTGAAAACAGCCCCTACGAGCAGTACTTC	CASSENSPYEQYF
TRBV7-2	.	TRBJ2-3	.	TGTGCCAGCAGCGTAACGGGTCCAGATACGCAGTATTTT	CASSVTGPDTQYF
TRBV9	.	TRBJ2-5	.	TGTGCCAGCAGCGCCCCCGCGCAAGAGACCCAGTACTTC	CASSAPAQETQYF
TRBV12-3/TRBV12-4	.	TRBJ1-2	.	TGTGCCAGCAGTGTTGAACAGGGAAAGGGCTACACCTTC	CASSVEQGKGYTF
TRBV7-2	TRBD2	TRBJ2-7	.	TGTGCCAGCAGCTTAGCGCTAGCGGGGTTGTACGAGCAGTACTTC	CASSLALAGLYEQYF
TRBV27	TRBD1	TRBJ2-7	.	TGTGCCAGCAGTTTACTGGGGACAGGGGTTTTATACGAGCAGTACTTC	CASSLLGTGVLYEQYF
TRBV11-2	.	TRBJ1-5	.	TGTGCCAGCAGCCTCGGGACGGAGCAGCCCCAGCATTTT	CASSLGTEQPQHF
TRBV4-1	.	TRBJ1-2	few	TGCGCCAGCAGCCACCAACGGCAGTATGGCTACACCTTC	CASSHQRQYGYTF
TRBV5-1	.	TRBJ1-1	.	TGCGCCAGTAGTGGCGTTGGGCAGAAGAACACTGAAGCTTTCTTT	CASSGVGQKNTEAFF
TRBV10-3	.	TRBJ2-1	few	TGTGCCATCAGTGAGTCAGTGGGGGCTGAGGATGAGCAGTTCTTC	CAISESVGAEDEQFF
TRBV12-3/TRBV12-4	.	TRBJ2-7	.	TGTGCCAGCAGTCCGAATCAGGTCGAGCAGTACTTC	CASSPNQVEQYF
TRBV4-1	.	TRBJ2-6	.	TGCGCCAGCAGCCTCGGAGGACAGAGCCGCTCTGGGGCCAACGTCCTGACTTTC	CASSLGGQSRSGANVLTF
TRBV4-3	.	TRBJ1-6	.	TGCGCCAGCAGCCAAGATTATCCGCCCGATGAGTATTCACCCCTCCACTTT	CASSQDYPPDEYSPLHF
TRBV2	.	TRBJ2-1	.	TGTGCCAGCAGCCCGGGCCCAGTCTCCTACAATGAGCAGTTCTTC	CASSPGPVSYNEQFF
TRBV15	.	TRBJ2-7	.	TGTGCCACCAGCAGAGATCGTGGGCTAGCGCCTTACGAGCAGTACTTC	CATSRDRGLAPYEQYF
TRBV24-1	.	TRBJ2-7	.	TGTGCCACCAGTGATTTGCTATTGTACGAGCAGTACTTC	CATSDLLLYEQYF
TRBV20-1	.	TRBJ1-5	.	TGCAGTGCGCCTGTGGGGGGGAGCAATCAGCCCCAGCATTTT	CSAPVGGSNQPQHF
TRBV4-3	TRBD1	TRBJ2-4	.	TGCGCCAGCAGCCAAGGGACAGGGGAAGCCAAAAACATTCAGTACTTC	CASSQGTGEAKNIQYF
TRBV7-6	.	TRBJ1-6	.	TGTGCCAGCAGCCGAACCCTCTCGGCAGCTTATAATTCACCCCTCCACTTT	CASSRTLSAAYNSPLHF
TRBV29-1	.	TRBJ1-2	.	TGCAGCGTTGTGGTTGTCAGGCGGCGGGATGGCTACACCTTC	CSVVVVRRRDGYTF
TRBV10-3	.	TRBJ2-5	few	TGTGCCATCAGTGAATCGACCCGTCAAGAGACCCAGTACTTC	CAISESTRQETQYF
TRBV20-1	TRBD1	TRBJ2-3	few	TGCAGTGTTACGACCGGGACAGGGTCCCCAGATACGCAGTATTTT	CSVTTGTGSPDTQYF
TRBV20-1	.	TRBJ2-4	.	TGCAGTGCTAGACCCCCCGTACAGTTGAACATTCAGTACTTC	CSARPPVQLNIQYF
TRBV4-1	.	TRBJ2-7	.	TGCGCCAGCAGCCAACGGTTGGGAGTCTACGAGCAGTACTTC	CASSQRLGVYEQYF
TRBV6-2/TRBV6-3	.	TRBJ2-7	.	TGTGCCAGCAGACTTGGACAGCTCGAGCAGTACTTC	CASRLGQLEQYF
TRBV29-1	.	TRBJ1-2	few	TGCAGCGTTGGTTACAATGGCTACACCTTC	CSVGYNGYTF
TRBV4-3	TRBD1	TRBJ2-3	.	TGCGCCAGCAGCCAAGCGCCGCCGGGGACAGTTCCAGGGGATACGCAGTATTTT	CASSQAPPGTVPGDTQYF
TRBV3-1	.	TRBJ2-6	.	TGTGCCAGCAGCCAAGAGGTACCCTCTGGGGCCAACGTCCTGACTTTC	CASSQEVPSGANVLTF
TRBV29-1	TRBD2	TRBJ2-1	.	TGCAGCGTTGAAAAGCGGTGGAGCGGGGGGGCGAATGAGCAGTTCTTC	CSVEKRWSGGANEQFF
TRBV20-1	.	TRBJ2-5	.	TGCAGTGCTACCTTCTCGGGGCCGGAGACCCAGTACTTC	CSATFSGPETQYF
TRBV28	.	TRBJ1-2	.	TGTGCCAGCAGTTCGCCTACAGGGTCTGATGGCTACACCTTC	CASSSPTGSDGYTF
TRBV12-3/TRBV12-4	.	TRBJ2-2	.	TGTGCCAGCAGCAACCCAGACATAACATCCGGGGAGCTGTTTTTT	CASSNPDITSGELFF
TRBV27	.	TRBJ2-4	many	TGTGCCAGCAGTGTTACTAGCAGCGGCATTCAGTACTTC	CASSVTSSGIQYF
TRBV12-3/TRBV12-4	.	TRBJ1-4	.	TGTGCCAGCAGTTTTGGAGGTATTGAGGAAAAACTGTTTTTT	CASSFGGIEEKLFF
TRBV7-2	.	TRBJ1-2	.	TGTGCCAGCAACAAGATAACCAGGGACGGACTGAACTATGGCTACACCTTC	CASNKITRDGLNYGYTF
TRBV6-5	.	TRBJ1-2	once	TGTGCCAGCAGTTCACAATGGACGGACTATGGCTACACCTTC	CASSSQWTDYGYTF
TRBV2	TRBD1	TRBJ2-3	.	TGTGCCAGCAGTGAAGCGAGGGGGCCCACAGATACGCAGTATTTT	CASSEARGPTDTQYF
TRBV27	.	TRBJ2-1	once	TGTGCCAGCAGTGCCCGACAGAACTACAATGAGCAGTTCTTC	CASSARQNYNEQFF
TRBV20-1	TRBD2	TRBJ2-3	.	TGCAGTGCTAGAGGGAGACTAGCGGGGGGACCTAGCACAGATACGCAGTATTTT	CSARGRLAGGPSTDTQYF
TRBV7-9	TRBD1	TRBJ2-7	.	TGTGCCAGCAGCCCTCGAACAGGGGGTAGCTCCTACGAGCAGTACTTC	CASSPRTGGSSYEQYF
TRBV7-2	TRBD2	TRBJ2-3	few	TGTGCCAGCAGCCCCATTGGAAGACTAGCGGGAGTGGGGGATACGCAGTATTTT	CASSPIGRLAGVGDTQYF